This T cell receptor beta chain was captured in a study of blood T cell repertoires in COVID-19. Across the whole study: T cells, B-cell-depleted T cells, or PBMCs provided the cDNA or gDNA that served as material.

Living in 24 US areas, the participants were between roughly 18 and 90 years of age. Self-reported history from a screening survey and questionnaire set each donor's cohort. Authors' methods: Amplification of reference gene primers provided the estimated nucleated cell counts. Some clones are missing from TCRdb's copy, which holds only in-frame ones; the method was immunoSEQ multiplex PCR. D and trimming were read from the DNA, whereas the V and J calls and clone size are those reported in that table. Among 250,000 or so clones listed, approximately 86% were seen once. The CDR3 length is 15 residues. V gave up 4 bases and J gave up 6 bases, with 13 bases separating them. Looked up from germline, CDR1 is SGHVS and CDR2 is FQNEAQ.

The clonotype was recovered from a woman aged 30 to 39 with acute COVID-19. Material for sequencing was PBMCs or T cells enriched from blood (not recorded which). V usage is TRBV7-8 and J usage is TRBJ1-6, with a weak D call TRBD1 (5 bases). The CDR3 spells CASSSGDRANSPLHF. The CDR3 DNA reads TGTGCCAGCAGCTCGGGAGACAGAGCTAATTCACCCCTCCACTTT.